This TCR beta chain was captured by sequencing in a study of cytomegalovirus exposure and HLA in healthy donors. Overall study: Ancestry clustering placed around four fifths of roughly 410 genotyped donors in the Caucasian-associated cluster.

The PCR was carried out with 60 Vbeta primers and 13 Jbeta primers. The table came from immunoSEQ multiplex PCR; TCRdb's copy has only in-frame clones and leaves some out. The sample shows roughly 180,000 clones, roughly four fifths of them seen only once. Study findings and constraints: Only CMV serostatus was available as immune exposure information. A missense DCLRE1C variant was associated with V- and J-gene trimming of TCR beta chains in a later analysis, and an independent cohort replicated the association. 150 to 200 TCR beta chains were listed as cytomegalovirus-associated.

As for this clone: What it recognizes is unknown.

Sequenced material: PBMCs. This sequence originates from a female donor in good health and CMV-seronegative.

CDR3 amino acids: CASSRGGQGNQPQHF. DNA of the CDR3: TGTGCCAGCAGTCGCGGGGGGCAGGGTAATCAGCCCCAGCATTTT. V and J are TRBV6-1 and TRBJ1-5, with D possibly being TRBD1 (6 bases). Germline loops: CDR1 MNHNS, CDR2 SASEGT. The CDR3 has 15 amino acids. V lost 5 bases and J 4 bases, leaving 15 bases between the germline ends.